This T cell receptor beta chain stems from a study of PD-1 blockade in classical Hodgkin lymphoma. Turning to this clone: Antigen: not known.

Study findings and constraints: Healthy donors reportedly exceeded newly diagnosed patients in baseline TCR diversity. CD4+ but not CD8+ TCR diversity rose significantly by C4D1. Underlying causes for the observed repertoire differences were not defined, possibly disease activity or prior therapy.

CDR3 length: 12 amino acids. Per the germline V gene, CDR1 is SQVTM and CDR2 is ANQGSEA. Trimming pared 5 bases from V and 7 bases from J, leaving 15 bases between. Sequenced by immunoSEQ multiplex PCR; TCRdb stores in-frame clones only, minus some. The repertoire holds 5,000 to 7,500 clones, around 86% seen once, with approximately 1.5% in the top ten. Time point given: cycle 4 day 1 (C4D1), after 5 to 7 weeks of nivolumab. Every one of the patients relapsed after autologous stem cell transplantation (brentuximab vedotin exposure was variable). With magnetic negative selection, CD4+ T cells were purified from PBMCs that had been thawed.

The TCR was taken from a human donor with classical Hodgkin lymphoma. The sequencing used CD4+ T cells from blood, collected before the fourth cycle of nivolumab. The chain recombines TRBV29-1 with TRBJ2-7; no reliable D call. This CDR3 is CSVISADREQYF. The CDR3 coding sequence is TGCAGCGTTATATCGGCGGACCGAGAGCAGTACTTC.